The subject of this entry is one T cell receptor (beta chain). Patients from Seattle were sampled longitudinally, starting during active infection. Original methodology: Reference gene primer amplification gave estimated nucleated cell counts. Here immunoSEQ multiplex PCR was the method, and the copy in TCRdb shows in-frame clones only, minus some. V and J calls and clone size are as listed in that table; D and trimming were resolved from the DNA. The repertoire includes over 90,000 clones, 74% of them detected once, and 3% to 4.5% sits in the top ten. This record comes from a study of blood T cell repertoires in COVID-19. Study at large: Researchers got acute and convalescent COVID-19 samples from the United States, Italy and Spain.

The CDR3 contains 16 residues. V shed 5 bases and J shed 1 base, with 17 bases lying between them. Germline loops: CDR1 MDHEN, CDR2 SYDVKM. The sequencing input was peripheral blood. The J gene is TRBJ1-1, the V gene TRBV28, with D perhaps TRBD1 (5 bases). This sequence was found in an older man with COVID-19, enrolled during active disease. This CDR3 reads CASSQPLAGRNTEAFF. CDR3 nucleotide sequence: TGTGCCAGCAGTCAACCCCTCGCGGGGCGGAACACTGAAGCTTTCTTT.